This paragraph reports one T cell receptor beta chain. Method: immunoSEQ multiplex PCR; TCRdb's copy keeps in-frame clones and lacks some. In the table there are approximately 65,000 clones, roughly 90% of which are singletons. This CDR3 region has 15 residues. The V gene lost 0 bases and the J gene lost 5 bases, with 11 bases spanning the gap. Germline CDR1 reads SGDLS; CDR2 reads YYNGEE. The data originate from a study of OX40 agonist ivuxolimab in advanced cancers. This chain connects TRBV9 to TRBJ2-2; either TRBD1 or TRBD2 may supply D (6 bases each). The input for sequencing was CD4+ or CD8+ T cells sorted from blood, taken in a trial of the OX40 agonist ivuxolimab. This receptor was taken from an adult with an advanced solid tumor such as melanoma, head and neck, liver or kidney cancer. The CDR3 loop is CASSVGGAHTGELFF. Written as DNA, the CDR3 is TGTGCCAGCAGCGTAGGGGGGGCTCATACCGGGGAGCTGTTTTTT. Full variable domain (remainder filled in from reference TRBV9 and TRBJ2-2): DSGVTQTPKHLITATGQRVTLRCSPRSGDLSVYWYQQSLDQGLQFLIQYYNGEERAKGNILERFSAQQFPDLHSELNLSSLELGDSALYFCASSVGGAHTGELFFGEGSRLTVL.